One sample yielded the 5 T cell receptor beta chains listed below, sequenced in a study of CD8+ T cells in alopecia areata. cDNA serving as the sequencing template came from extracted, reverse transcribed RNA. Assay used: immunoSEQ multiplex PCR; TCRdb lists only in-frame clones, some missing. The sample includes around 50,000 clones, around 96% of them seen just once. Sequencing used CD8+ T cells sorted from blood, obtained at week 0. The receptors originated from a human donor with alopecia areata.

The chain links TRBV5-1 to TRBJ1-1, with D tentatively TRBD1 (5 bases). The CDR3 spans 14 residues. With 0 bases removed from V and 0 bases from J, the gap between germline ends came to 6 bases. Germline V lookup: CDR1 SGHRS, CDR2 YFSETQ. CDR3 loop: CASSLGGLNTEAFF. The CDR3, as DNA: TGCGCCAGCAGCTTGGGGGGCTTGAACACTGAAGCTTTCTTT.

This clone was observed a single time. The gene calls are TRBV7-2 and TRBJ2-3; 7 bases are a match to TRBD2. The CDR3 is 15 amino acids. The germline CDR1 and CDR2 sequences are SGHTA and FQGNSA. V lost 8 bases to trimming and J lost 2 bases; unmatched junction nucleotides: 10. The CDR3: CASQNSGAVTDTQYF. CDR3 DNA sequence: TGTGCCAGCCAAAACAGCGGGGCCGTCACAGATACGCAGTATTTT.

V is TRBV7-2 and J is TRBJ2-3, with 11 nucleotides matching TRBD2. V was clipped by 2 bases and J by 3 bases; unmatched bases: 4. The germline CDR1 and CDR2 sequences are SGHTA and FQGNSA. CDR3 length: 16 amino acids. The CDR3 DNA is TGTGCCAGCAGCTTATTAGCGGGGGGGCTTACAGATACGCAGTATTTT. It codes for CASSLLAGGLTDTQYF.

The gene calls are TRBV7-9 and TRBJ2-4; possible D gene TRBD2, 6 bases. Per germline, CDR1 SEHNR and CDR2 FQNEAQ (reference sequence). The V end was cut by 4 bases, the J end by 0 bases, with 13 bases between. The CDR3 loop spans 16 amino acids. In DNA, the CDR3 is TGTGCCAGCAGCTCTCCGGGAGACCTAGCCAAAAACATTCAGTACTTC. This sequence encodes CASSSPGDLAKNIQYF. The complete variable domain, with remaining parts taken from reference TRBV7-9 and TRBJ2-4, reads DTGVSQNPRHKITKRGQNVTFRCDPISEHNRLYWYRQTLGQGPEFLTYFQNEAQLEKSRLLSDRFSAERPKGSFSTLEIQRTEQGDSAMYLCASSSPGDLAKNIQYFGAGTRLSVL.

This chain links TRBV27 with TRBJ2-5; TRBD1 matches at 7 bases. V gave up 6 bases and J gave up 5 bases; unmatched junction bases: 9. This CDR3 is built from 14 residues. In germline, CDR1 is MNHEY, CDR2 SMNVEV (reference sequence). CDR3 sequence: CASSDLGGTETQYF. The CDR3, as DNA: TGTGCCAGCAGCGATCTAGGGGGCACGGAGACCCAGTACTTC.